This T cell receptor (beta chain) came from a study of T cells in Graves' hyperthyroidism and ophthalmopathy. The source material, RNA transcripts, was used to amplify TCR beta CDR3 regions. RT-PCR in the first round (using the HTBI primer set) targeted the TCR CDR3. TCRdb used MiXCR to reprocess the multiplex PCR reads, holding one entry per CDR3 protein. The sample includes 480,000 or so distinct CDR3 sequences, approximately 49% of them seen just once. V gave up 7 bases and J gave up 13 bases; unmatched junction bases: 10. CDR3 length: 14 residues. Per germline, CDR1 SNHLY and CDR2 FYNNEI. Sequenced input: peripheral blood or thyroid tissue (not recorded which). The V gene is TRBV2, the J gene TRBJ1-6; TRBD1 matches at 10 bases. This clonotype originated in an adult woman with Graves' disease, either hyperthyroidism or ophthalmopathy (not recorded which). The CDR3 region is CASIGQGGNQPLHF. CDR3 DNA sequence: TGTGCCAGCATTGGACAGGGGGGCAATCAGCCCCTCCACTTT. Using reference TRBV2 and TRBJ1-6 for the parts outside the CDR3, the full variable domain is EPEVTQTPSHQVTQMGQEVILRCVPISNHLYFYWYRQILGQKVEFLVSFYNNEISEKSEIFDDQFSVERPDGSNFTLKIRSTKLEDSAMYFCASIGQGGNQPLHFGNGTRLTVT.